The 5 T cell receptor beta chains given below trace back to one sample, sequenced in a study of T cell repertoires in cytomegalovirus infection. TCRdb called the reads again in MiXCR, with one record for every CDR3 protein. The sample lists fewer than 550,000 distinct CDR3 sequences; roughly 30% were seen once. The specimen sequenced was PBMCs. These receptors originate from a human donor in good health (CMV status not recorded). Some clones in this sample may be carry-over from other donors' samples.

Concerning this clonotype itself: A read error may account for a junction end that differs from germline. J is TRBJ2-1 and V is TRBV6-5; 8 nucleotides line up with TRBD1. This CDR3 is 11 amino acids long. The germline V gene has CDR1 MNHEY and CDR2 SVGAGI. The CDR3 is CASSLTGAMVF. CDR3 DNA: TGTGCCAGCAGTCTGACAGGGGCCATGGTCTTC.

This clonotype was seen a handful of times. V and J are TRBV7-8 and TRBJ1-1; D is uncertain. The CDR3 is made up of 14 amino acids. Looked up from germline, CDR1 is SGHVS and CDR2 is FQNEAQ. Between the trimmed V and J ends, which lost 5 bases and 6 bases, there was a span of 16 bases. This CDR3 reads CASSPDRTEPEAFF. For the CDR3, the DNA is TGTGCCAGCAGCCCAGACCGGACGGAACCTGAAGCTTTCTTT. Filled out from reference TRBV7-8 and TRBJ1-1, the complete variable domain reads GAGVSQSPRYKVAKRGQDVALRCDPISGHVSLFWYQQALGQGPEFLTYFQNEAQLDKSGLPSDRFFAERPEGSVSTLKIQRTQQEDSAVYLCASSPDRTEPEAFFGQGTRLTVV.

The chain combines TRBV28 with TRBJ1-5; possible D gene TRBD1, 5 bases. V lost 6 bases and J lost 5, with 23 bases in between. The CDR3 extends over 17 amino acids. The germline V gene has CDR1 MDHEN and CDR2 SYDVKM. The CDR3 DNA is TGTGCCAGCAGAACCAAAGCGGGACTTCGAGGTTATCAGCCCCAGCATTTT. Translating gives CASRTKAGLRGYQPQHF.

This chain connects TRBV20-1 to TRBJ2-1; 10 bases are shared with TRBD2. CDR3 size: 15 residues. V trimming: 6 bases; J trimming: 3 bases; junction bases outside the gene matches: 8. Germline lookup yields CDR1 DFQATT and CDR2 SNEGSKA (reference sequence). CDR3 loop: CSAKTGLAVYNEQFF. The CDR3 DNA reads TGCAGTGCCAAAACCGGACTAGCGGTCTACAATGAGCAGTTCTTC.

In this sample, this clonotype turned up a few times. The chain couples TRBV19 to TRBJ2-3; D remains unclear. CDR3 length: 14 amino acids. Deletions cut 1 base from V and 4 bases from J, with 9 bases between. Germline CDR1 LNHDA, CDR2 SQIVND (reference sequence). CDR3 DNA: TGTGCCAGTAGTATAGCGTCCCAACCAGATACGCAGTATTTT. Amino acid sequence: CASSIASQPDTQYF.